Shown below are 26 T cell receptor beta chains from a single sample sequenced in a study of blood T cell repertoires in COVID-19. TCRdb's table, derived via immunoSEQ multiplex PCR, lists solely in-frame clones and lacks some. This sample carries roughly 190,000 clones, roughly 90% of them seen once, and the ten largest clones take less than 0.85%. Specimen: PBMCs or T cells enriched from blood (not recorded which). These receptors originate from a woman younger than 30 who had recovered from COVID-19.

V gene TRBV19 combines with J gene TRBJ2-1; D is ambiguous. In germline, CDR1 is LNHDA, CDR2 SQIVND (reference sequence). CDR3 length: 15 residues. V dropped 1 base and J dropped 0 bases, with 7 bases sitting between them. The CDR3 region is CASSIGQDSYNEQFF. DNA of the CDR3: TGTGCCAGTAGTATAGGGCAAGACTCCTACAATGAGCAGTTCTTC. Filled out from reference TRBV19 and TRBJ2-1, the complete variable domain reads DGGITQSPKYLFRKEGQNVTLSCEQNLNHDAMYWYRQDPGQGLRLIYYSQIVNDFQKGDIAEGYSVSREKKESFPLTVTSAQKNPTAFYLCASSIGQDSYNEQFFGPGTRLTVL.

In this sample, this clone turned up once. This chain joins TRBV7-3 and TRBJ2-5; 8 bases match TRBD1. J was trimmed by 7 bases and V by 4 bases; bases with no gene match: 5. CDR3 length: 13 amino acids. Germline V gene sequence: CDR1 SGHTA, CDR2 FQGTGA. The CDR3 spells CASSWNRGATQYF. The CDR3 DNA follows: TGTGCCAGCAGCTGGAACAGGGGGGCGACCCAGTACTTC.

The chain has TRBV4-1 and TRBJ2-7, with TRBD2 matching over 14 bases. V shed 6 bases, J shed 4 bases, and the junction held 2 bases outside the gene matches. Germline V gene data show CDR1 as MGHRA and CDR2 as YSYEKL. This CDR3 is built from 14 residues. The CDR3 is CASRGLAGGYEQYF. The CDR3 DNA sequence: TGCGCCAGCAGAGGACTAGCGGGAGGTTACGAGCAGTACTTC.

This sequence joins TRBV24-1 and TRBJ2-1; a weak D match, TRBD2 (6 bases). The CDR3 contains 14 residues. V lost 7 bases and J 9 bases, leaving 18 bases between the germline ends. Germline lookup yields CDR1 KGHDR and CDR2 SFDVKD. The CDR3 reads CATRAGRNLGEQFF. The CDR3, as DNA: TGTGCCACCAGGGCGGGACGGAATCTAGGTGAGCAGTTCTTC.

The J gene is TRBJ1-3, the V gene TRBV28; D unclear. Germline CDR1 reads MDHEN; CDR2 reads SYDVKM. Trimming cost V 7 bases and J 0 bases, with 4 bases left between them. The CDR3 contains 12 residues. Here the CDR3 reads CASTSSGNTIYF. The CDR3 DNA is TGTGCCAGCACCAGCTCTGGAAACACCATATATTTT.

The V gene is TRBV5-1, the J gene TRBJ2-3, with 8 bases aligning to TRBD2. The CDR3 loop spans 16 amino acids. Germline-derived CDR1 and CDR2 are SGHRS and YFSETQ. The trim removed 0 bases at V and 2 bases at J, leaving 5 bases unmatched. CDR3 bases: TGCGCCAGCAGCTTGGAGGCAGCGGGAGACACAGATACGCAGTATTTT. Amino acids: CASSLEAAGDTDTQYF. Together with reference TRBV5-1 and TRBJ2-3, the CDR3 gives the full variable domain: KAGVTQTPRYLIKTRGQQVTLSCSPISGHRSVSWYQQTPGQGLQFLFEYFSETQRNKGNFPGRFSGRQFSNSRSEMNVSTLELGDSALYLCASSLEAAGDTDTQYFGPGTRLTVL.

The V gene is TRBV29-1, the J gene TRBJ1-2; TRBD1 aligns across 7 bases. The V gene's germline CDR1 is SQVTM and CDR2 ANQGSEA. The V segment lost 7 bases and the J segment 8 bases; nucleotides outside the gene matches: 7. CDR3 size: 11 residues. Written as DNA, the CDR3 is TGCAGCGCAACAGGGGAAGAGGGCTACACCTTC. It is translated as CSATGEEGYTF.

The chain uses TRBV29-1 and TRBJ2-7; D may be TRBD1 (6 bases). The CDR3 sequence is 12 residues long. CDR1 is SQVTM and CDR2 is ANQGSEA in the germline V gene. CDR3 sequence: CSVQQGFNEQYF. The CDR3 nucleotides are TGCAGTGTGCAACAGGGATTCAACGAGCAGTACTTC.

J is TRBJ1-4 and V is TRBV7-8, with 9 bases matching TRBD1. Unmatched junction bases numbered 5, after V lost 2 bases and J lost 7 bases. This CDR3 contains 15 residues. Germline-derived CDR1 and CDR2 are SGHVS and FQNEAQ. CDR3 residues: CASSLQGQGGEKLFF. In DNA form, the CDR3 reads TGTGCCAGCAGCTTACAGGGACAGGGTGGTGAAAAACTGTTTTTT.

This clone was counted a single time. This sequence joins TRBV7-8 and TRBJ2-1; 11 nucleotides align to TRBD2. This CDR3 is built from 15 residues. Germline CDR1 and CDR2: SGHVS and FQNEAQ. The ends lost 6 bases at V and 7 bases at J; junction bases unmatched: 8. CDR3 DNA sequence: TGTGCCAGCAGGGCGACTAGCGGGATCGAGAATGAGCAGTTCTTC. Amino acids: CASRATSGIENEQFF.

This clone showed up just a few times. This sequence joins TRBV6-4 and TRBJ2-1; 8 bases align to TRBD2. Germline loops: CDR1 MRHNA, CDR2 SNTAGT. This CDR3 is built from 15 residues. Unmatched junction bases numbered 6, after V lost 2 bases and J lost 6 bases. CDR3: CASSDGGTSGNEQFF. CDR3 nucleotides: TGTGCCAGCAGTGACGGGGGGACTAGTGGCAATGAGCAGTTCTTC.

V is TRBV4-1 and J is TRBJ1-2; maybe TRBD1 (6 bases). The V gene lost 1 base and the J gene lost 2 bases, with 11 bases spanning the gap. The germline V gene encodes CDR1 MGHRA and CDR2 YSYEKL. The CDR3 is 15 residues long. This chain's CDR3 is CASSQVVGQNYGYTF. CDR3 coding DNA: TGCGCCAGCAGCCAAGTGGTCGGACAGAACTATGGCTACACCTTC.

CDR3 sequence: CASSPGLNAHEQYF. DNA for the CDR3: TGTGCCAGCAGCCCCGGACTAAACGCCCACGAGCAGTACTTC. The rearrangement uses TRBV7-2 and TRBJ2-7, with D perhaps TRBD2 (6 bases). The CDR3 is made up of 14 amino acids. Germline CDR1 SGHTA, CDR2 FQGNSA. V lost 5 bases, J lost 5 bases, and 16 bases lay in between.

The rearrangement uses TRBV6-5 and TRBJ1-6; 9 bases fit TRBD1. The CDR3 runs to 14 residues. CDR1 and CDR2 from the germline V gene are MNHEY and SVGAGI. With 6 bases clipped from V and 8 bases from J, the junction kept 5 bases outside the gene matches. The CDR3 DNA is TGTGCCAGCAGAAAGGGACAGGGACATTCACCCCTCCACTTT. Its translation: CASRKGQGHSPLHF.

The V and J genes are TRBV2 and TRBJ2-7, with D maybe TRBD2 (8 bases). The CDR3 is 14 amino acids. From germline, CDR1 is SNHLY and CDR2 FYNNEI. The germline V and J ends were trimmed by 7 bases and 2 bases, with 15 bases remaining between them. CDR3 protein: CASNGGDRPYEQYF. DNA of the CDR3: TGTGCCAGCAACGGGGGGGACAGACCCTACGAGCAGTACTTC.

This clone was observed once. The V call is TRBV18, the J call TRBJ2-7, with a possible D match to TRBD1 (6 bases). Germline loops: CDR1 KGHSH, CDR2 LQKENI. The CDR3 runs to 13 residues. V lost 2 bases, J lost 4 bases, and 9 bases lay in between. The CDR3 region is CASSPGGKYEQYF. The CDR3 coding sequence is TGTGCCAGCTCACCAGGGGGCAAGTACGAGCAGTACTTC.

A single count supports this clone. The gene calls are TRBV27 and TRBJ2-3; TRBD2 matches at 11 bases. The CDR3 is made up of 15 amino acids. Germline trimming cut 3 bases from V and 9 bases from J; bases unmatched to any gene: 8. Germline V gene sequence: CDR1 MNHEY, CDR2 SMNVEV (reference sequence). The CDR3 DNA sequence: TGTGCCAGCAGTTTCCGGGGACTAGCGGACCTGACGCAGTATTTT. As protein: CASSFRGLADLTQYF.

The chain uses TRBV28 and TRBJ2-1, with 7 bases fitting TRBD2. V shed 2 bases and J 8 bases; nucleotides not matched to a gene: 9. The CDR3 is 15 residues long. Germline loops: CDR1 MDHEN, CDR2 SYDVKM. The CDR3 DNA sequence: TGTGCCAGCAGTTTAGGTCTAGCGGTAGTCGATGAGCAGTTCTTC. Protein product: CASSLGLAVVDEQFF. Filled out from reference TRBV28 and TRBJ2-1, the complete variable domain reads DVKVTQSSRYLVKRTGEKVFLECVQDMDHENMFWYRQDPGLGLRLIYFSYDVKMKEKGDIPEGYSVSREKKERFSLILESASTNQTSMYLCASSLGLAVVDEQFFGPGTRLTVL.

This sequence joins TRBV7-2 and TRBJ2-2; 12 nucleotides agree with TRBD2. CDR1 SGHTA and CDR2 FQGNSA come from the germline V gene. V shed 1 base, J shed 7 bases, and the junction held 7 bases outside the gene matches. The length of the CDR3 is 17 residues. As DNA, the CDR3 is TGTGCCAGCAGCTTAGAACTAGCGGGAGGCCCGGTCGGGGAGCTGTTTTTT. Its translation is CASSLELAGGPVGELFF.

The chain couples TRBV12-2 to TRBJ2-2; the table's D call TRBD1 went unverified against the DNA. TRBV12-2 is a pseudogene. The CDR3 length is 16 residues. The CDR3 DNA reads TGTGCAAGTCGCTTACAGGGTCCGGTGTCACGCGGGGAGCTGTTTTTT. Amino acids: CASRLQGPVSRGELFF.

The chain links TRBV29-1 to TRBJ2-1; perhaps TRBD2 as D (7 bases). Germline CDR1 and CDR2: SQVTM and ANQGSEA. The CDR3 spans 14 residues. Trimming took off 5 bases at V and 9 bases at J, with 20 bases between the two ends. Written as DNA, the CDR3 is TGCAGCGTTCAGCCCAGGGGAGGGGGAGGTGAGCAGTTCTTC. It translates to CSVQPRGGGGEQFF.

This chain joins TRBV29-1 and TRBJ2-5; a weak D match, TRBD1 (5 bases). V lost 5 bases to trimming and J lost 5 bases, with 12 bases between them. The CDR3 runs 12 residues. Germline loops: CDR1 SQVTM, CDR2 ANQGSEA. The CDR3 is CSVSRATETQYF. The CDR3 nucleotides are TGCAGCGTTTCCAGGGCCACGGAGACCCAGTACTTC.

The V call is TRBV19, the J call TRBJ2-1, with TRBD2 matching 16 bases. Germline CDR1 reads LNHDA; CDR2 reads SQIVND (reference sequence). This CDR3 contains 16 residues. Trimming at V came to 5 bases and at J to 9 bases, leaving 7 bases not matched to a gene. The CDR3 is CASSSGLAGGLIEQFF. CDR3 sequence (DNA): TGTGCCAGTAGTTCGGGACTAGCGGGAGGGCTTATTGAGCAGTTCTTC.

In its sample, this clone was seen once. The rearrangement links TRBV21-1 to TRBJ1-5; the DNA was not used to check the table's D call, TRBD1. TRBV21-1 is a pseudogene segment. This CDR3 contains 16 residues. The CDR3 protein is CASSKFYRESNQPQHF. CDR3 nucleotides: TGTGCCAGCAGCAAGTTTTACAGGGAGAGCAATCAGCCCCAGCATTTT.

The J gene is TRBJ1-4, the V gene TRBV7-9; 10 nucleotides match TRBD1. The CDR3 is 14 amino acids. Germline loops: CDR1 SEHNR, CDR2 FQNEAQ (reference sequence). V trimming: 5 bases; J trimming: 6 bases; junction bases outside the gene matches: 3. CDR3 nucleotides: TGTGCCAGCAGCCGGGACAGGGGTGATGAAAAACTGTTTTTT. It specifies CASSRDRGDEKLFF.

This clone was found a few times. This chain links TRBV4-2 with TRBJ1-1; possible D gene TRBD1, 6 bases. Germline V gene lookup returns CDR1 LGHNA and CDR2 YNFKEQ. This CDR3 region has 19 residues. Trimming left V 4 bases short and J 0 bases short, with 24 bases between. CDR3 residues: CASSRGQVNRARVNTEAFF. CDR3 sequence (DNA): TGTGCCAGCAGCCGAGGCCAGGTGAACAGGGCTCGGGTGAACACTGAAGCTTTCTTT.